Presented here are 22 T cell receptor beta chains from one specimen sequenced in a study of T cell changes during pregnancy in multiple sclerosis. Libraries were prepared by immunoSEQ multiplex PCR; TCRdb keeps only in-frame clonotypes and omits some of them. The sample lists approximately 8,500 clones, 80% to 90% occurring once. Sequencing used CD8+ T cells from peripheral blood mononuclear cells, obtained in the first trimester of pregnancy. These receptors came from a female donor in good health, enrolled as a control in a pregnancy study.

V and J are TRBV28 and TRBJ2-2; 9 nucleotides match TRBD2. CDR1 and CDR2 from the germline V gene are MDHEN and SYDVKM. The ends lost 6 bases at V and 3 bases at J; junction bases unmatched: 11. The CDR3 extends over 17 amino acids. The CDR3 DNA sequence: TGTGCCAGCAGCCGACTAGCGGAGATTTTACACACCGGGGAGCTGTTTTTT. Amino acids: CASSRLAEILHTGELFF.

This clone was seen more than once but under ten times. The chain combines TRBV4-3 with TRBJ2-3, with D possibly being TRBD2 (6 bases). This CDR3 has 15 residues. CDR1 is LGHNA, CDR2 YSLEER, per germline. With 0 bases removed from V and 3 bases from J, the gap between germline ends came to 10 bases. DNA of the CDR3: TGCGCCAGCAGCCAAGACGGGACTGGGACAGATACGCAGTATTTT. Translated: CASSQDGTGTDTQYF.

Written as DNA, the CDR3 is TGTGCCAGCTCACCAGGGACAGTGTCTGGAAACACCATATATTTT. It yields the protein CASSPGTVSGNTIYF. The V and J genes are TRBV18 and TRBJ1-3; TRBD1 matches at 7 bases. Germline lookup yields CDR1 KGHSH and CDR2 LQKENI. This CDR3 has 15 residues. Losses at the gene ends were 2 bases for V and 1 base for J; bases not matched to a gene: 2.

The genes are TRBV27 and TRBJ1-1; no firm D call. This CDR3 has 10 amino acids. Between the trimmed V and J ends, which lost 8 bases and 4 bases, there was a span of 5 bases. CDR1 is MNHEY, CDR2 SMNVEV, per germline (reference sequence). The CDR3 is CASGLTEAFF. For the CDR3, the DNA is TGTGCCAGCGGGCTCACTGAAGCTTTCTTT.

The chain uses TRBV4-1 and TRBJ2-7; TRBD1 agrees at 7 bases. Looked up from germline, CDR1 is MGHRA and CDR2 is YSYEKL. Unmatched junction bases numbered 5, after V lost 1 base and J lost 2 bases. This CDR3 comprises 15 residues. This CDR3 reads CASSQANRGPYEQYF. As DNA, the CDR3 is TGCGCCAGCAGCCAAGCTAACAGGGGCCCCTACGAGCAGTACTTC.

V is TRBV2 and J is TRBJ1-6; 7 bases align to TRBD1. J lost 5 bases, V lost 6 bases, and 7 bases had no gene match. Germline CDR1 and CDR2: SNHLY and FYNNEI. This CDR3 has 15 amino acids. CDR3 sequence: CASRGPGQHNSPLHF. Written as DNA, the CDR3 is TGTGCCAGCAGAGGACCGGGACAGCATAATTCACCCCTCCACTTT.

This chain joins TRBV7-8 and TRBJ2-6; tentatively, D is TRBD2 (5 bases). The CDR3 contains 18 residues. V lost 1 base, J lost 3 bases, and 16 bases lay in between. CDR1 is SGHVS and CDR2 is FQNEAQ in the germline V gene. CDR3 coding DNA: TGTGCCAGCAGCTTAGAAGAGGGATACGCACGTGGGGCCAACGTCCTGACTTTC. Translation: CASSLEEGYARGANVLTF.

V is TRBV7-2 and J is TRBJ1-1; D unresolved. Trimming shortened V by 5 bases and J by 4 bases, and 11 bases separated the two germline ends. Germline values: CDR1 SGHTA, CDR2 FQGNSA. CDR3 length: 13 amino acids. The CDR3 spells CASSRREGTEAFF. CDR3 nucleotide sequence: TGTGCCAGCAGCCGACGTGAGGGCACTGAAGCTTTCTTT.

The chain links TRBV5-6 to TRBJ1-2, with D maybe TRBD1 (5 bases). Germline V lookup: CDR1 SGHDT, CDR2 YYEEEE. CDR3 length equals 15 residues. Trimming left V 0 bases short and J 4 bases short, with 13 bases between. The CDR3 sequence: CASSLDRRAAYGYTF. The CDR3 bases are TGTGCCAGCAGCTTGGACAGGAGGGCGGCCTATGGCTACACCTTC.

The rearrangement uses TRBV5-1 and TRBJ2-1; D is unresolved. In germline, CDR1 is SGHRS, CDR2 YFSETQ. V was pared by 0 bases and J by 2 bases, with 9 bases between. The CDR3 consists of 15 residues. The CDR3 sequence is CASSLAKAPYNEQFF. The CDR3 DNA reads TGCGCCAGCAGCTTGGCTAAAGCACCCTACAATGAGCAGTTCTTC.

The rearrangement links TRBV7-2 to TRBJ2-1; TRBD2 matches 9 bases. This CDR3 is built from 15 residues. Germline CDR1 and CDR2: SGHTA and FQGNSA. With V trimmed by 5 bases and J by 1 base, 3 bases remained unmatched. The chain's CDR3 is CASSISGSSYNEQFF. The CDR3 region has the DNA TGTGCCAGCAGCATTAGCGGGAGTTCCTACAATGAGCAGTTCTTC.

V usage is TRBV6-4 and J usage is TRBJ2-1, with 10 bases fitting TRBD2. This CDR3 contains 15 residues. The germline CDR1 and CDR2 sequences are MRHNA and SNTAGT. The ends lost 3 bases at V and 3 bases at J; junction bases unmatched: 2. The CDR3, as DNA: TGTGCCAGCAGTGAAACTAGCGGGGACTACAATGAGCAGTTCTTC. It specifies CASSETSGDYNEQFF.

The chain joins TRBV5-1 to TRBJ1-1; D remains ambiguous. Trimming removed 2 bases at V and 1 base at J, with 12 bases between. CDR1 and CDR2 (germline): SGHRS, YFSETQ. The CDR3 has 15 amino acids. The CDR3 DNA follows: TGCGCCAGCAGCTTAGGTGCGGGTTCGAACACTGAAGCTTTCTTT. As protein: CASSLGAGSNTEAFF.

In its sample, this clone was seen once. The J gene is TRBJ1-4, the V gene TRBV7-9, with D tentatively TRBD1 (6 bases). The CDR3 totals 13 residues. V gave up 5 bases and J gave up 8 bases, with 12 bases separating them. Germline V gives CDR1 SEHNR, CDR2 FQNEAQ (reference sequence). The CDR3 DNA reads as TGTGCCAGCAGCCCAGGGGCAACGGAAAAACTGTTTTTT. This translates into CASSPGATEKLFF.

In this sample, this clone turned up once. This chain uses TRBV27 with TRBJ2-1, with 7 bases aligning to TRBD1. J lost 0 bases, V lost 8 bases, and 7 bases had no gene match. The CDR3 contains 15 residues. From germline, CDR1 is MNHEY and CDR2 SMNVEV (reference sequence). The CDR3 coding sequence is TGTGCCAGCGGGCCGACAGGGAGCTCCTACAATGAGCAGTTCTTC. This gives the protein CASGPTGSSYNEQFF.

The chain has TRBV4-3 and TRBJ2-6, with TRBD2 matching 7 bases. Per germline, CDR1 LGHNA and CDR2 YSLEER. The CDR3 covers 16 residues. The J segment lost 2 bases and the V segment lost 0 bases, leaving 1 base of the junction unmatched. The CDR3 spells CASSQDGGAGANVLTF. In DNA form, the CDR3 reads TGCGCCAGCAGCCAAGATGGGGGGGCTGGGGCCAACGTCCTGACTTTC.

The V gene is TRBV11-2, the J gene TRBJ2-1; weak D call: TRBD2 (5 bases). V was trimmed by 5 bases and J by 0 bases, leaving 14 bases between them. Germline values: CDR1 SGHAT, CDR2 FQNNGV. The CDR3 is 16 amino acids. The CDR3: CASSPRTGSSYNEQFF. The DNA for the CDR3 is TGTGCCAGCAGCCCGCGGACTGGGAGCTCCTACAATGAGCAGTTCTTC.

This chain uses TRBV19 with TRBJ1-5; 7 nucleotides align to TRBD1. Germline CDR1 and CDR2: LNHDA and SQIVND (reference sequence). Trimming removed 7 bases from V and 3 bases from J; junction bases left unmatched: 12. The CDR3 runs 16 residues. CDR3 amino acids: CASTPLRQGTNQPQHF. CDR3 coding DNA: TGTGCCAGTACCCCGCTCAGACAGGGCACCAATCAGCCCCAGCATTTT.

This chain links TRBV13 with TRBJ1-2; D is undetermined. The CDR3 sequence is 12 residues long. Germline V gene sequence: CDR1 PRHDT, CDR2 FYEKMQ (reference sequence). The ends were cut back, 7 bases at V and 5 bases at J, with 11 bases in the middle. The CDR3 nucleotides are TGTGCCAGCAAGGAACAGATATATGGCTACACCTTC. Translation: CASKEQIYGYTF. The entire variable domain, with the rest obtained from reference TRBV13 and TRBJ1-2, is as follows: AAGVIQSPRHLIKEKRETATLKCYPIPRHDTVYWYQQGPGQDPQFLISFYEKMQSDKGSIPDRFSAQQFSDYHSELNMSSLELGDSALYFCASKEQIYGYTFGSGTRLTVV.

This clone was observed a handful of times. The chain carries TRBV19 and TRBJ2-1; 11 bases are a match to TRBD2. The J segment lost 7 bases and the V segment lost 11 bases, leaving 7 bases of the junction unmatched. Germline lookup yields CDR1 LNHDA and CDR2 SQIVND (reference sequence). The CDR3 contains 13 residues. The CDR3 loop reads CASSGGTVNEQFF. The CDR3 DNA sequence: TGTGCCTCTAGCGGGGGGACAGTAAATGAGCAGTTCTTC.

This chain links TRBV7-9 with TRBJ2-7, with 9 nucleotides matching TRBD2. CDR1 and CDR2 from the germline V gene are SEHNR and FQNEAQ (reference sequence). The CDR3 covers 15 residues. Unmatched junction bases numbered 8, after V lost 1 base and J lost 7 bases. CDR3 region: CASSLVLGTSREQYF. The CDR3 nucleotides are TGTGCCAGCAGCTTAGTTCTTGGGACTAGCAGAGAGCAGTACTTC.

The V gene is TRBV28, the J gene TRBJ2-7; 7 bases map to TRBD1. The trim removed 6 bases at V and 5 bases at J, leaving 4 bases unmatched. Germline V CDR1 and CDR2: MDHEN, SYDVKM. The CDR3 is 12 residues long. In nucleotides, the CDR3 is TGTGCCAGCAGCCTGGACAGGCACGAGCAGTACTTC. Residues: CASSLDRHEQYF.